Detailed here is one T cell receptor (beta chain). Its antigen is unidentified. Other DNA sequences within the sample encode an identical CDR3. These data come from a study of identifying expanded T cells in peripheral blood. Findings of the study overall: Variance in clone template counts between approximately two-week samples significantly increased with total template count across all healthy donors.

CDR1 and CDR2 from the germline V gene are MRHNA and SNTAGT. V lost 4 bases, J lost 2 bases, and 5 bases lay in between. The CDR3 length is 13 residues. The repertoire was sequenced with immunoSEQ multiplex PCR; TCRdb's copy has only in-frame clones and lacks some. The sample records roughly 100,000 clones, 85% to 90% being singletons. This TCR was sampled from a person aged 18 to 75 in good health. Specimen: blood. V is TRBV6-4 and J is TRBJ2-2; D is ambiguous. The DNA for the CDR3 is TGTGCCAGCAGTGCGGGTAACACCGGGGAGCTGTTTTTT. This sequence encodes CASSAGNTGELFF.